One sample yielded the 12 T cell receptor beta chains listed below, sequenced in a study of response to subunit inactivated influenza vaccine. Each CDR3 protein gets one entry after TCRdb re-called the RT-PCR reads with MiXCR. Here the sample spans roughly 650,000 distinct CDR3 sequences, around 15% being singletons. The sample in question was PBMCs from blood, obtained 14 to 15 days before vaccination. These receptors all come from a man aged 50 or older who received an inactivated influenza vaccine.

The chain employs TRBV4-3 and TRBJ1-3; 9 bases are shared with TRBD1. J lost 0 bases, V lost 4 bases, and 10 bases had no gene match. Germline V gene lookup returns CDR1 LGHNA and CDR2 YSLEER. This CDR3 spans 18 amino acids. The CDR3: CASSPTGTGLTSGNTIYF. CDR3 nucleotide sequence: TGCGCCAGCAGCCCCACCGGGACAGGGCTAACCTCTGGAAACACCATATATTTT.

This clonotype has more than one count but fewer than ten. The V gene is TRBV18, the J gene TRBJ2-5; D remains unclear. CDR1 is KGHSH, CDR2 LQKENI, per germline. Trimming removed 3 bases at V and 5 bases at J, with 10 bases between. The CDR3 contains 13 residues. CDR3 residues: CASSPKLGETQYF. CDR3 DNA sequence: TGTGCCAGCTCACCCAAACTCGGGGAGACCCAGTACTTC.

The J gene is TRBJ2-3, the V gene TRBV6-1; no definite D call. CDR1 MNHNS and CDR2 SASEGT come from the germline V gene. V dropped 7 bases and J dropped 1 base, with 12 bases sitting between them. This CDR3 is built from 14 residues. The CDR3 DNA follows: TGTGCCAGCACGACTGGGGTCCGCACAGATACGCAGTATTTT. It codes for CASTTGVRTDTQYF.

The V call is TRBV9, the J call TRBJ2-5; a possible D gene is TRBD1 (6 bases). Per germline, CDR1 SGDLS and CDR2 YYNGEE. The CDR3 contains 15 residues. V was trimmed by 2 bases and J by 5 bases, leaving 16 bases between them. This CDR3 is CASSVAGTNWETQYF. In nucleotides, the CDR3 is TGTGCCAGCAGCGTTGCTGGGACAAATTGGGAGACCCAGTACTTC.

This clonotype was counted between two and nine times. The chain links TRBV12-3 or TRBV12-4 to TRBJ1-5, with D perhaps TRBD1 (6 bases). V was shortened by 5 bases and J by 4 bases, with 12 bases between the two germline ends. The CDR3 runs 14 residues. In DNA, the CDR3 is TGTGCCAGCAGTAAAAATCAGGGGAATCAGCCCCAGCATTTT. This gives the protein CASSKNQGNQPQHF.

V and J are TRBV20-1 and TRBJ2-1, with D uncertain. Germline CDR1 DFQATT, CDR2 SNEGSKA (reference sequence). The V and J ends lost 6 bases and 1 base respectively, with 16 bases between them. CDR3 length: 15 amino acids. The CDR3 DNA sequence: TGCAGTGCACCCGCAATGGGTCTATCCTACAATGAGCAGTTCTTC. Translation gives CSAPAMGLSYNEQFF.

V and J are TRBV6-2 or TRBV6-3 and TRBJ2-7; 11 positions match TRBD2. This CDR3 is 15 amino acids long. V dropped 5 bases and J dropped 6; count of bases not matched to a gene: 9. Germline lookup yields CDR1 MNHEY and CDR2 SVGEGT. The CDR3 DNA sequence: TGTGCCAGCAGTCCCCGACTAGCGGGGAATCTCGAGCAGTACTTC. It is translated as CASSPRLAGNLEQYF.

This clonotype was observed a few times. J is TRBJ2-7 and V is TRBV7-9, with no clear D. Germline V lookup: CDR1 SEHNR, CDR2 FQNEAQ (reference sequence). The V and J ends lost 3 bases and 1 base respectively, with 19 bases between them. The length of the CDR3 is 17 residues. CDR3 nucleotides: TGTGCCAGCAGCTTTAAGACGTTGCTAGATGGTTCCTACGAGCAGTACTTC. Amino acid sequence: CASSFKTLLDGSYEQYF.

The gene calls are TRBV25-1 and TRBJ2-5; perhaps TRBD2 as D (6 bases). The V gene lost 3 bases and the J gene lost 3 bases, with 14 bases spanning the gap. Germline assignment: CDR1 MGHDK and CDR2 SYGVNS. The CDR3 is made up of 15 amino acids. The CDR3 bases are TGTGCCAGCAGTGACCTCCCGGGACTGGAAGAGACCCAGTACTTC. It is translated as CASSDLPGLEETQYF.

This clonotype occurred a few times. The CDR3, as DNA: TGTGCCAGCAGTTACTCGATAAGCGCTAGCGGCCTGGGCGGGGAGCTGTTTTTT. Translating it yields CASSYSISASGLGGELFF. V usage is TRBV6-2 or TRBV6-3 and J usage is TRBJ2-2, with 7 bases identical to TRBD2. This CDR3 spans 18 amino acids. The V gene's germline CDR1 is MNHEY and CDR2 SVGEGT. The V gene end was trimmed by 0 bases and the J gene end by 7 bases; junction bases not matched to a gene: 14.

This clonotype was detected many times. This CDR3 reads CASSPNGQPPSPLHF. DNA for the CDR3: TGTGCCAGCAGCCCGAATGGACAGCCACCTTCACCCCTCCACTTT. The V and J genes are TRBV6-1 and TRBJ1-6; D may be TRBD1 (6 bases). The CDR3 is 15 residues long. V dropped 6 bases and J dropped 9 bases, with 18 bases sitting between them. The germline CDR1 and CDR2 sequences are MNHNS and SASEGT.

This clonotype was seen a few times. The rearrangement uses TRBV7-8 and TRBJ2-7; 11 bases align to TRBD2. The length of the CDR3 is 16 residues. The V and J ends lost 2 bases and 4 bases, in that order; junction bases with no gene match: 7. Looked up from germline, CDR1 is SGHVS and CDR2 is FQNEAQ. The CDR3 loop is CASSLPRLAGRYEQYF. The DNA of the CDR3 is TGTGCCAGCAGCTTACCTCGACTAGCGGGACGGTACGAGCAGTACTTC.